The 15 T cell receptor beta chains given below trace back to one sample, sequenced in a study of blood T cell repertoires in COVID-19. Sequenced by immunoSEQ multiplex PCR; TCRdb stores in-frame clones only, minus some. The sample contains about 400,000 clones, around 87% of which appear only once. What was sequenced was peripheral blood. These receptors were collected from a human donor in a cohort sampled during active COVID-19.

The CDR3 nucleotides are TGTGCCAGCAGTTCCGGGACAGACTCCTACGAGCAGTACTTC. Its translation: CASSSGTDSYEQYF. This chain joins TRBV2 and TRBJ2-7; TRBD1 aligns across 7 bases. V was clipped by 5 bases and J by 0 bases; unmatched bases: 4. CDR1 is SNHLY and CDR2 is FYNNEI in the germline V gene. There are 14 residues in the CDR3.

The genes are TRBV7-2 and TRBJ1-2; TRBD1 aligns across 8 bases. Germline CDR1 SGHTA, CDR2 FQGNSA. CDR3 length: 15 amino acids. The V segment lost 1 base and the J segment 4 bases; nucleotides outside the gene matches: 5. CDR3 in amino acids: CASSLVQGAGYGYTF. The CDR3 DNA sequence: TGTGCCAGCAGCTTAGTCCAGGGGGCAGGCTATGGCTACACCTTC.

The J gene is TRBJ1-2, the V gene TRBV19; weak D call: TRBD1 (5 bases). Germline values: CDR1 LNHDA, CDR2 SQIVND (reference sequence). There are 13 residues in the CDR3. Deletions cut 3 bases from V and 3 bases from J, with 8 bases between. DNA for the CDR3: TGTGCCAGTAGTATGGGAGGGGACTATGGCTACACCTTC. Its translation: CASSMGGDYGYTF.

The chain is built from TRBV2 and TRBJ2-6; D not resolved. CDR1 and CDR2 from the germline V gene are SNHLY and FYNNEI. The V end was cut by 7 bases, the J end by 0 bases, with 7 bases between. The CDR3 consists of 14 residues. CDR3 sequence reads: CASKATSGANVLTF. The CDR3 region has the DNA TGTGCCAGCAAAGCCACCTCTGGGGCCAACGTCCTGACTTTC. Complete variable domain (other parts from reference TRBV2 and TRBJ2-6): EPEVTQTPSHQVTQMGQEVILRCVPISNHLYFYWYRQILGQKVEFLVSFYNNEISEKSEIFDDQFSVERPDGSNFTLKIRSTKLEDSAMYFCASKATSGANVLTFGAGSRLTVL.

The chain joins TRBV7-2 to TRBJ1-3, with D perhaps matching TRBD1 (6 bases). CDR3 size: 15 residues. V dropped 2 bases and J dropped 0 bases, with 8 bases sitting between them. Per germline, CDR1 SGHTA and CDR2 FQGNSA. The CDR3 DNA is TGTGCCAGCAGCTTACACAGGGTCTCTGGAAACACCATATATTTT. As protein: CASSLHRVSGNTIYF.

The rearrangement uses TRBV6-4 and TRBJ2-3, with 8 nucleotides matching TRBD2. Germline CDR1 and CDR2: MRHNA and SNTAGT. The CDR3 contains 16 residues. Unmatched junction bases numbered 8, after V lost 2 bases and J lost 4 bases. The CDR3 reads CASSDTTGGASDTQYF. For the CDR3, the DNA is TGTGCCAGCAGTGACACTACGGGGGGGGCCTCAGATACGCAGTATTTT.

The CDR3 nucleotides are TGTGCCAGCAGCTTATACCGTCCGAGGGGGCGGATCAATCAGCCCCAGCATTTT. Protein sequence: CASSLYRPRGRINQPQHF. The chain combines TRBV7-2 with TRBJ1-5; 7 nucleotides agree with TRBD1. Trimming at V came to 2 bases and at J to 3 bases, leaving 13 bases not matched to a gene. This CDR3 spans 18 amino acids. Germline values: CDR1 SGHTA, CDR2 FQGNSA. Together with reference TRBV7-2 and TRBJ1-5, the CDR3 gives the full variable domain: GAGVSQSPSNKVTEKGKDVELRCDPISGHTALYWYRQSLGQGLEFLIYFQGNSAPDKSGLPSDRFSAERTGGSVSTLTIQRTQQEDSAVYLCASSLYRPRGRINQPQHFGDGTRLSIL.

The chain recombines TRBV3-1 (or the pseudogene TRBV3-2) with TRBJ1-2; TRBD1 agrees at 7 bases. The CDR3 contains 13 residues. The V gene's germline CDR1 is LGHDT and CDR2 YNNKEL (reference sequence). Trimming at V came to 1 base and at J to 7 bases, leaving 3 bases not matched to a gene. The CDR3 nucleotides read TGTGCCAGCAGCCAAGTAAGGGGGCTTGGCTACACCTTC. Its protein is CASSQVRGLGYTF.

This clone came up once. This rearrangement joins TRBV5-1 to TRBJ1-1; perhaps TRBD1 as D (5 bases). The length of the CDR3 is 14 residues. Germline CDR1 reads SGHRS; CDR2 reads YFSETQ. Between the trimmed V and J ends, which lost 2 bases and 3 bases, there was a span of 11 bases. CDR3 sequence reads: CASSFTTGDTEAFF. As DNA, the CDR3 is TGCGCCAGCAGCTTTACTACGGGGGACACTGAAGCTTTCTTT.

CDR3 DNA: TGTGCCAGTAGTTCTTACGGGACTAGTTTTTCTAGAAGCTCCTACAATGAGCAGTTCTTC. Residues: CASSSYGTSFSRSSYNEQFF. This sequence joins TRBV19 and TRBJ2-1; 8 positions match TRBD2. The CDR3 sequence is 20 residues long. J lost 0 bases, V lost 5 bases, and 18 bases had no gene match. Germline lookup yields CDR1 LNHDA and CDR2 SQIVND (reference sequence).

Only a few counts were recorded for this clone. The chain joins TRBV30 to TRBJ2-5; possibly TRBD1 for D (6 bases). Per germline, CDR1 GTSNPN and CDR2 SVGIG (reference sequence). The CDR3 contains 13 residues. Trimming cost V 0 bases and J 7 bases, with 12 bases left between them. CDR3 region: CAWSVLGAGTQYF. CDR3 DNA: TGTGCCTGGAGTGTACTGGGGGCCGGGACCCAGTACTTC.

This clone was detected a few times. V and J are TRBV18 and TRBJ2-5; maybe TRBD1 (8 bases). Germline V CDR1 and CDR2: KGHSH, LQKENI. The CDR3 consists of 18 residues. Between the trimmed V and J ends, which lost 6 bases and 4 bases, there was a span of 27 bases. In DNA, the CDR3 is TGTGCCAGCTCCCAAATTTCCTTCTCGACAGGGGAGGGAGAGACCCAGTACTTC. This codes for CASSQISFSTGEGETQYF.

The chain employs TRBV5-1 and TRBJ2-1; the match to TRBD2 covers 12 bases. J gave up 5 bases and V 1 base, and 7 bases lay outside the gene matches. The CDR3 extends over 17 amino acids. The germline gives CDR1 SGHRS, CDR2 YFSETQ. The CDR3 spells CASSLNWLAGGDNEQFF. CDR3 DNA sequence: TGCGCCAGCAGCTTGAATTGGCTAGCGGGAGGGGACAATGAGCAGTTCTTC.

V is TRBV7-9 and J is TRBJ1-1; D might be TRBD1 (6 bases). Germline lookup yields CDR1 SEHNR and CDR2 FQNEAQ (reference sequence). Trimming removed 2 bases from V and 5 bases from J, with 21 bases in between. The CDR3 covers 17 residues. CDR3 in amino acids: CASSLFPRGGAHTEAFF. Here the CDR3 DNA reads TGTGCCAGCAGCTTATTTCCCCGAGGGGGGGCGCATACTGAAGCTTTCTTT.

The V and J genes are TRBV3-1 (or the pseudogene TRBV3-2) and TRBJ2-2; tentatively, D is TRBD2 (5 bases). V lost 3 bases and J lost 7, with 18 bases in between. The CDR3 extends over 16 amino acids. Germline V gene data show CDR1 as LGHDT and CDR2 as YNNKEL (reference sequence). The CDR3 is CASSQGPGEFGGELFF. As DNA, the CDR3 is TGTGCCAGCAGCCAGGGTCCTGGGGAGTTCGGCGGGGAGCTGTTTTTT.